This TCR beta chain stems from a study of CD8 T cells in ankylosing spondylitis. This clonotype was seen more than once but under ten times. Its antigen is still unknown. In TCRdb, the 5' RACE reads were re-called with MiXCR into one record per CDR3 protein. The sample has roughly 180,000 distinct CDR3 sequences, roughly 10% seen once. Study observations and caveats: Seemingly distinctive of ankylosing spondylitis blood was a TCR beta motif formed by eight highly homologous variants. Previous work reported some of these motif variants in the synovial fluid and blood of reactive arthritis. Within matched ankylosing spondylitis synovial fluid, disease-linked clones were reportedly significantly enriched.

Germline loops: CDR1 MDHEN, CDR2 SYDVKM. V lost 6 bases to trimming and J lost 2 bases, with 17 bases between them. The CDR3 covers 15 residues. Sequencing was done on a sample of blood, either unsorted or a sorted T cell fraction (not recorded which). The gene calls are TRBV28 and TRBJ2-7; maybe TRBD2 (5 bases). The receptor's source is a female donor with ankylosing spondylitis or in good health (not recorded which). The CDR3 region has the DNA TGTGCCAGCAGATTTCGCCTAGGAGCGGCCTACGAGCAGTACTTC. Protein: CASRFRLGAAYEQYF.